This T cell receptor (beta chain) emerged from a study of neurological immune-mediated disorders. Whole-study results and caveats: Private repertoires in all groups were suggested by the absence of shared CDR3 amino acid sequences among expanded clones across subjects.

The V end was cut by 1 base, the J end by 3 bases, with 10 bases between. The CDR3 is 15 amino acids. Per germline, CDR1 SGHTA and CDR2 FQGNSA. This clonotype has a count of ten or more. The antigen is undetermined. Source material was 2 million unsorted PBMCs, stored at -80 °C in RNAlater. The cDNA came from 5'RACE with 10-nucleotide random UMIs. A single record per CDR3 protein comes from TCRdb applying MiXCR to the 5' RACE reads. Here the sample spans over 65,000 distinct CDR3 sequences, around a tenth being singletons. Sequencing was done on a sample of PBMCs. This TCR was recovered from a man aged 45 to 65 in good health. The chain links TRBV7-2 to TRBJ1-5; TRBD1 is a possible D gene (5 bases). This CDR3 is CASSLVRGSNQPQHF. The DNA of the CDR3 is TGTGCCAGCAGCTTAGTAAGGGGATCCAATCAGCCCCAGCATTTT.